This is a list of T cell receptor beta chains from one sample in a study of tumor-infiltrating lymphocytes in primary liver carcinoma. TCRdb re-called the multiplex PCR reads with MiXCR, one entry per CDR3 protein. The repertoire holds around 330,000 distinct CDR3 sequences, with 50% to 75% as singletons. Sequencing used peripheral blood. Receptors were obtained from a woman in her 30s with primary liver carcinoma and hepatitis B virus infection. Both conserved end residues are part of each CDR3. D genes are given only for firm matches. Size is stated for part of the rows, as once, few or many counts, or as a class when the clone is expanded.

TRBJ2-1,few,.,TRBV28,TGTGCCAGCAGGCCTCGGAGCTCCTACAATGAGCAGTTCTTC,CASRPRSSYNEQFF
TRBJ2-1,.,.,TRBV4-2,TGTACCAGCAGCCAGACTCACCTAAATGACAATGAGCAGTTCTTC,CTSSQTHLNDNEQFF
TRBJ1-1,few,.,TRBV5-4,TGTGCCAGCAGCTTGCCGGGGGCCGCTGAAGCTTTCTTT,CASSLPGAAEAFF
TRBJ1-2,.,.,TRBV4-1,TGCGCCAGCAACCTCGGGCCTCTCTCTGACGGCTACACCTTC,CASNLGPLSDGYTF
TRBJ2-7,.,.,TRBV29-1,TGCAGCGTCGAGCAGGTAGCCTATGAGCAGTACTTC,CSVEQVAYEQYF
TRBJ2-1,.,TRBD2,TRBV7-9,TGTGCCAGCAGCAGTCGGGACTACACTATAAGAAACAACAATGAGCAGTTCTTC,CASSSRDYTIRNNNEQFF
TRBJ2-7,.,.,TRBV6-2/TRBV6-3,TGTGCCAGCAGTTACCAGGGCTACGAGCAGTACTTC,CASSYQGYEQYF
TRBJ2-1,.,TRBD2,TRBV30,TGTGCCTGGAGTAAAGTAGCGGGTACGGGGAATGAGCAGTTCTTC,CAWSKVAGTGNEQFF
TRBJ2-7,.,.,TRBV5-6,TGTGCCAGCAGCCCGGGACGGGGACACTCCTACGAGCAGTACTTC,CASSPGRGHSYEQYF
TRBJ2-3,.,.,TRBV6-2/TRBV6-3,TGTGCCAGCAGGGTCAGACTGGTTCGCACAGATACGCAGTATTTT,CASRVRLVRTDTQYF
TRBJ1-1,.,.,TRBV6-5,TGTGCCAGCAGTACCATCAGGGAGTGGGCTTTCTTT,CASSTIREWAFF
TRBJ2-1,many,TRBD2,TRBV12-3/TRBV12-4,TGTGCCAGCACCCTTAGCGGGAGGGCCGGGAATGAGCAGTTCTTC,CASTLSGRAGNEQFF
TRBJ1-6,.,.,TRBV12-3/TRBV12-4,TGTGCCAGCAGGATAAGTGGCCTTACCCTTTCACCCCTCCACTTT,CASRISGLTLSPLHF
TRBJ1-2,.,TRBD1,TRBV20-1,TGCAGTGCTAGTATTCGACAGGGAGTATGGTATGGCTACACCTTC,CSASIRQGVWYGYTF
TRBJ2-2,few,TRBD1,TRBV4-1,TGCGCCAGCAGCCATACAGGGGCGAACACCGGGGAGCTGTTTTTT,CASSHTGANTGELFF
TRBJ2-5,.,.,TRBV21-1,TGTGCCGACGCATCCTTCTTAGCGGGAAAGAGTGGGACCCAGTACTTC,CADASFLAGKSGTQYF
TRBJ2-7,few,.,TRBV12-3/TRBV12-4,TGTGCCAGCAGTTTGAACTTCGTACTAGGCTACGAGCAGTACTTC,CASSLNFVLGYEQYF
TRBJ2-7,.,.,TRBV30,TGTGCCTGGATGGGGGCTTTCCCCGAGCAGTACTTC,CAWMGAFPEQYF
TRBJ2-7,.,TRBD1,TRBV5-4,TGTGCCAGCAGCTTGGACAGGGGGCCCTACGAGCAGTACTTC,CASSLDRGPYEQYF
TRBJ2-7,.,.,TRBV29-1,TGCAGCGTTGTACTGCTATTAGGCCGCTACGAGCAGTACTTC,CSVVLLLGRYEQYF
TRBJ2-4,few,TRBD2,TRBV5-4,TGTGCCAGCAGCTTGGGACTAGCGGAAAACATTCAGTACTTC,CASSLGLAENIQYF
TRBJ2-7,many,TRBD2,TRBV11-1,TGTGCCAGCAGCGATCCCTCGACTAGCGGGTACGAGCAGTACTTC,CASSDPSTSGYEQYF
TRBJ2-7,.,TRBD1,TRBV7-8,TGTGCCAGCAGCTCCCGGGACAGGTCCGGCTACGAGCAGTACTTC,CASSSRDRSGYEQYF
TRBJ2-7,few,.,TRBV12-3/TRBV12-4,TGTGCCAGCAGTTTGGAGCAGTACTTC,CASSLEQYF
TRBJ1-2,.,.,TRBV4-2,TGTGCCAGCAGCCGAAGGACCGGGGAACCAAGTGGCTACACCTTC,CASSRRTGEPSGYTF
TRBJ2-3,.,.,TRBV11-2,TGTGCCACGCAGTCTAGGGCGGTAACAGATACTCAGTATTTT,CATQSRAVTDTQYF
TRBJ2-7,many,.,TRBV11-2,TGTGCCAGCAGCTTAGATCGAAACTACGAGCAGTACTTC,CASSLDRNYEQYF
TRBJ2-2,few,.,TRBV19,TGTGCCAGTACCCCGGGACCTTTCGGGGAGCTGTTTTTT,CASTPGPFGELFF
TRBJ1-2,many,.,TRBV6-1,TGTGCCAGCAATGCCCCGGCGGTAGCGGTTGTGAGACTGCTTGGCTACACCTTC,CASNAPAVAVVRLLGYTF
TRBJ2-3,few,TRBD2,TRBV6-2/TRBV6-3,TGTGCCACTCTTAAGGGGCCGGGACTAGAAATAACAGATACGCAGTATTTT,CATLKGPGLEITDTQYF
TRBJ1-2,few,TRBD1,TRBV28,TGTGCCAGCGGGGGGACAGCCTCGCGCCGTTCTAACTATGGCTACACCTTC,CASGGTASRRSNYGYTF
TRBJ1-1,.,.,TRBV6-6,TGTGCCACAGCTAACAAGGCGGGAAACACTGAAGCTTTCTTT,CATANKAGNTEAFF
TRBJ2-3,.,.,TRBV7-9,TGTGCCAGCACACCGATTCGGGAGTTCATAAGGACAGATACGCAGTATTTT,CASTPIREFIRTDTQYF
TRBJ1-1,.,.,TRBV4-1,TGCGCCGGCAGAACCTATGGGGCAGGGGACACTGAAGCTTTCTTT,CAGRTYGAGDTEAFF
TRBJ1-1,many,.,TRBV6-5,TGTGCCAGCAGTCACGTCTTTCGAAACACTGAAGCTTTCTTT,CASSHVFRNTEAFF
TRBJ2-7,.,TRBD2,TRBV5-4,TGTGCCAGCAGCTTGGGACTAGCGGGTCACGAGCAGTACTTC,CASSLGLAGHEQYF
TRBJ2-3,.,TRBD1,TRBV6-6,TGTGTCAGCAGTTACTCGACAGGGGCCGTCACAGATACGCAGTATTTT,CVSSYSTGAVTDTQYF
TRBJ2-1,many,.,TRBV6-2/TRBV6-3,TGTGCCAGCAGCCTTAGAAGGAATGAGCAGTTCTTC,CASSLRRNEQFF
TRBJ1-5,few,.,TRBV6-5,TGTGCCAGCAGTTACTCAGGGCGGAGCAATCAGCCCCAGCATTTT,CASSYSGRSNQPQHF
TRBJ2-1,.,.,TRBV28,TGTGCCAGCAGCTTCCTCAATGAGCAGCTCTTC,CASSFLNEQLF
TRBJ2-4,.,.,TRBV28,TGTGCCAGCAGTCCACCCCGGGACACCCTAGCCAAAAACATTCGGTACTTC,CASSPPRDTLAKNIRYF
TRBJ2-7,.,.,TRBV4-1,TGTGCCAGCAGCCATGATTACGAGCAGTACTTC,CASSHDYEQYF
TRBJ2-1,once,.,TRBV19,TGTGCCAGTAGTATAATCATCGGAGATGAGCAGTTCTTC,CASSIIIGDEQFF
TRBJ2-1,many,TRBD2,TRBV6-6,TGTGCCAGCCGACGGGAGGCGGCACTCTACAATGAGCAGTTCTTC,CASRREAALYNEQFF
TRBJ2-3,.,TRBD1,TRBV6-1,TGTGCCAGCAGGAGCCGGGGACAGGGGCCAGATACGCAGTATTTT,CASRSRGQGPDTQYF
TRBJ2-2,once,.,TRBV11-1,TGTGCCAGCAAAAGGGCGGGGACCGTGGAGCTGCTTTTT,CASKRAGTVELLF
TRBJ1-3,.,.,TRBV6-5,TGTGCCAGCAGTTACAGGGCTAGCTCTGGAAACACCATATATTTT,CASSYRASSGNTIYF
TRBJ2-1,.,.,TRBV4-1,TGCGCCAGCAGCTGTCCCCTAGGTGGGGGAAGTGGGCAGTTCTTC,CASSCPLGGGSGQFF
TRBJ2-1,.,.,TRBV6-1,TGTGCCGGCAGTGAAAAGCCATCTCTCCCGGGACTTGGTGTCTTC,CAGSEKPSLPGLGVF
TRBJ2-2,few,TRBD1,TRBV7-9,TGTGCCAGCAGCTTAAAAGCAGGGACAGGGACGTGGACCGGGGAGCTGTTTTTT,CASSLKAGTGTWTGELFF
TRBJ2-7,few,.,TRBV12-3/TRBV12-4,TGTGCCAGCAGCAACAGGGACTCCTCGGAGCAGTACTTC,CASSNRDSSEQYF
TRBJ2-2,many,.,TRBV6-2/TRBV6-3,TGTGCCAGCAGCCTATCTTCGGGGCACACCGGGGAGCTGTTTTTT,CASSLSSGHTGELFF
TRBJ2-4,.,.,TRBV2,TGTGCCAGCAGTGAATCGGCAGGGCGTTTACACATTCAGTACTTC,CASSESAGRLHIQYF
TRBJ2-4,many,.,TRBV6-5,TGTGCCAGCAGTTACTCGGGCACCGCCAAAAACATTCAGTACTTC,CASSYSGTAKNIQYF